This TCR beta chain is from a study of human T cells and chemical hapten exposure. Study in general: The sensitizer, 2% DPC, was used on roughly 2 cm by roughly 2 cm of upper inner arm skin. Diphenylcyclopropenone was applied weekly to patients' scalps across the roughly 23-week study.

TCRdb independently ran MiXCR on the RACE reads; one entry per CDR3 protein. The sample holds fewer than 350,000 distinct CDR3 sequences, around 7.3% seen once. Time point indicated: pre-sensitization, week 0. Treatment denoted: therapeutic diphenylcyclopropenone sensitization with weekly scalp DPC. Unfractionated whole blood yielded the extracted total RNA. This clonotype was seen more than once but under ten times. The sequenced sample was whole blood, obtained in connection with sensitization to the hapten diphenylcyclopropenone (DPC). The sequence came from a man aged 18 to 29 with alopecia areata. Some clones in this sample may be carry-over from other donors' samples.

CDR3 DNA: TGCAGTGCTCATGCGGGGAAAAATAGAAACACCATATATTTT. Translation gives CSAHAGKNRNTIYF. This chain joins TRBV20-1 and TRBJ1-3; D is unresolved. Trimming shortened V by 5 bases and J by 5 bases, and 16 bases separated the two germline ends. The germline CDR1 and CDR2 sequences are DFQATT and SNEGSKA (reference sequence). There are 14 residues in the CDR3.